This passage covers 17 T cell receptor beta chains from one sample sequenced in a study of PD-L1 blockade in urothelial cancer. Profiling relied on immunoSEQ multiplex PCR, and the TCRdb table lists in-frame clones only, not all of them. The table has about 56,000 clones, 70% to 90% seen once. The sample consisted of PBMCs, taken around atezolizumab (anti-PD-L1) treatment. These TCRs come from a man aged 45-65 years with urothelial cancer.

The genes are TRBV5-1 and TRBJ1-4, with 7 bases lining up with TRBD1. Germline V gene lookup returns CDR1 SGHRS and CDR2 YFSETQ. The CDR3 loop spans 15 amino acids. Unmatched junction bases numbered 7, after V lost 2 bases and J lost 6 bases. CDR3 amino acids: CASSFGDRSHEKLFF. The DNA for the CDR3 is TGCGCCAGCAGCTTTGGGGACAGATCTCATGAAAAACTGTTTTTT. The full variable domain, its missing parts supplied by reference TRBV5-1 and TRBJ1-4, is KAGVTQTPRYLIKTRGQQVTLSCSPISGHRSVSWYQQTPGQGLQFLFEYFSETQRNKGNFPGRFSGRQFSNSRSEMNVSTLELGDSALYLCASSFGDRSHEKLFFGSGTQLSVL.

This chain links TRBV6-5 with TRBJ1-2; TRBD1 matches 9 bases. The CDR3 runs to 15 residues. V was pared by 3 bases and J by 7 bases, with 9 bases of the junction left unmatched. CDR1 MNHEY and CDR2 SVGAGI come from the germline V gene. CDR3 sequence (DNA): TGTGCCAGCAGTTATTCAGGACAGGGGAGGGTTGGCTACACCTTC. Its protein is CASSYSGQGRVGYTF.

This rearrangement joins TRBV19 to TRBJ2-4; 14 nucleotides match TRBD2. The CDR3 contains 18 residues. Trimming cost V 3 bases and J 7 bases; bases outside gene matches: 11. Germline-derived CDR1 and CDR2 are LNHDA and SQIVND (reference sequence). The CDR3 region is CASSIRGTSGREWNIQYF. For the CDR3, the DNA is TGTGCCAGTAGTATTCGGGGGACTAGCGGGAGAGAGTGGAACATTCAGTACTTC.

The chain combines TRBV19 with TRBJ2-1; D possibly corresponds to TRBD1 (6 bases). CDR3 length: 16 amino acids. CDR1 and CDR2 (germline): LNHDA, SQIVND (reference sequence). Trimming removed 4 bases from V and 4 bases from J, with 17 bases in between. The CDR3 bases are TGTGCCAGTAGTAGAAGTTCAGGGGCCGGATACAATGAGCAGTTCTTC. Amino acids: CASSRSSGAGYNEQFF.

V is TRBV19 and J is TRBJ2-5; 11 bases are shared with TRBD2. Germline V gene sequence: CDR1 LNHDA, CDR2 SQIVND (reference sequence). Trimming at V came to 8 bases and at J to 7 bases, leaving 15 bases not matched to a gene. The CDR3 is made up of 16 amino acids. In DNA form, the CDR3 reads TGTGCCAGTCGAAGCATGACTAGCGGGACGGTACGGACCCAGTACTTC. It encodes CASRSMTSGTVRTQYF.

The rearrangement uses TRBV19 and TRBJ2-1, with 11 bases aligning to TRBD2. Per germline, CDR1 LNHDA and CDR2 SQIVND (reference sequence). The CDR3 extends over 14 amino acids. V was clipped by 6 bases and J by 7 bases; unmatched bases: 5. CDR3 sequence (DNA): TGTGCCAGTAGGGTAGCGGGAGGGCTAAATGAGCAGTTCTTC. This encodes CASRVAGGLNEQFF.

This sequence joins TRBV5-1 and TRBJ2-1; D remains unclear. V was trimmed by 0 bases and J by 6 bases, leaving 4 bases between them. The CDR3 runs 12 residues. In germline, CDR1 is SGHRS, CDR2 YFSETQ. The CDR3 region is CASSLAPNEQFF. The CDR3 DNA is TGCGCCAGCAGCTTGGCTCCCAATGAGCAGTTCTTC.

This clone has a single count. The V call is TRBV9, the J call TRBJ1-2, with TRBD1 matching 10 bases. V dropped 2 bases and J dropped 4; count of bases not matched to a gene: 11. In germline, CDR1 is SGDLS, CDR2 YYNGEE. The CDR3 has 17 amino acids. The DNA of the CDR3 is TGTGCCAGCAGCGTCTGGGACAGGGGCTTTGAAACCTATGGCTACACCTTC. Its translation is CASSVWDRGFETYGYTF.

The V gene is TRBV19, the J gene TRBJ2-2; tentatively, D is TRBD2 (5 bases). From germline, CDR1 is LNHDA and CDR2 SQIVND (reference sequence). The CDR3 is 12 amino acids. V gave up 6 bases and J gave up 5 bases, with 7 bases separating them. CDR3 residues: CASSRGTGELFF. DNA for the CDR3: TGTGCCAGTAGCAGAGGGACCGGGGAGCTGTTTTTT.

This clone has a single count. J is TRBJ2-1 and V is TRBV13; D is perhaps TRBD1 (5 bases). Trimming took 5 bases from V and 7 from J, leaving 18 bases between them. Germline CDR1 reads PRHDT; CDR2 reads FYEKMQ (reference sequence). This CDR3 is 15 amino acids long. The CDR3 region has the DNA TGTGCCAGCAGCCTCGCTCTGGCAGGGCGGAATGAGCAGTTCTTC. It yields the protein CASSLALAGRNEQFF.

The chain has TRBV4-1 and TRBJ2-3; 7 positions match TRBD2. V was pared by 4 bases and J by 3 bases, with 4 bases of the junction left unmatched. The germline V gene encodes CDR1 MGHRA and CDR2 YSYEKL. CDR3 length: 14 residues. The CDR3 sequence: CASSLAGETDTQYF. The CDR3, as DNA: TGCGCCAGCAGCCTGGCGGGAGAGACAGATACGCAGTATTTT.

V and J are TRBV4-2 and TRBJ2-6; perhaps TRBD1 as D (6 bases). V lost 0 bases, J lost 0 bases, and 12 bases lay in between. The germline V gene has CDR1 LGHNA and CDR2 YNFKEQ. The CDR3 loop spans 18 amino acids. CDR3 sequence (DNA): TGTGCCAGCAGCCAAGAAGGACAGACAAGCTCTGGGGCCAACGTCCTGACTTTC. As protein: CASSQEGQTSSGANVLTF.

This clone was seen a single time. V gene TRBV25-1 combines with J gene TRBJ1-4, with D possibly matching TRBD1 (5 bases). Trimming cost V 1 base and J 8 bases, with 14 bases left between them. CDR3 length: 15 residues. Per the germline V gene, CDR1 is MGHDK and CDR2 is SYGVNS. CDR3 coding DNA: TGTGCCAGCAGTGAATCGGAGGGGTTGGAAGAAAAACTGTTTTTT. Translation: CASSESEGLEEKLFF.

CDR3 region: CASSGTFAFF. As DNA, the CDR3 is TGTGCCAGTAGTGGGACATTTGCTTTCTTT. This sequence joins TRBV19 and TRBJ1-1, with D maybe TRBD1 (6 bases). There are 10 residues in the CDR3. Per the germline V gene, CDR1 is LNHDA and CDR2 is SQIVND (reference sequence). Trimming cost V 5 bases and J 11 bases, with 9 bases left between them.

The V and J genes are TRBV11-3 and TRBJ2-1, with 10 nucleotides matching TRBD1. The V and J ends lost 3 bases and 8 bases, in that order; junction bases with no gene match: 10. From germline, CDR1 is SGHNT and CDR2 YENEEA. The CDR3 covers 16 residues. The DNA for the CDR3 is TGTGCCAGCAGCTTCTTTCCGGGACAGGGGACGGATGAGCAGTTCTTC. Protein product: CASSFFPGQGTDEQFF.

This clone was seen just once. The chain carries TRBV7-2 and TRBJ1-3, with D maybe TRBD1 (5 bases). Trimming removed 4 bases from V and 7 bases from J, with 14 bases in between. Per germline, CDR1 SGHTA and CDR2 FQGNSA. This CDR3 has 14 residues. The CDR3 bases are TGTGCCAGCAGCTCACCGGGGGACGGGAACACCATATATTTT. Translating it yields CASSSPGDGNTIYF.

The rearrangement joins TRBV5-1 to TRBJ2-3; D perhaps matches TRBD2 (6 bases). V shed 4 bases and J shed 2 bases, with 11 bases lying between them. This CDR3 contains 14 residues. Germline assignment: CDR1 SGHRS and CDR2 YFSETQ. For the CDR3, the DNA is TGCGCCAGCAGCCAAGGGGACTTCACAGATACGCAGTATTTT. Translating it yields CASSQGDFTDTQYF.